This T cell receptor beta chain was sequenced in a study of T cell responses to AZD1222 COVID-19 vaccine. Some clones are missing from TCRdb's copy, which holds only in-frame ones; the method was immunoSEQ multiplex PCR. Of about 100,000 clones listed, about 87% are singletons. Germline CDR1 reads LNHDA; CDR2 reads SQIVND (reference sequence). V was clipped by 4 bases and J by 1 base; unmatched bases: 3. The CDR3 length is 14 residues. A single count supports this clone. Its specificity is not known. The study, taken as a whole, reports: Breadth and depth of Spike-specific TCRs rose after two AZD1222 doses. Females outnumbered males among donors, who were mostly white British; clonal diversity was possibly underestimated.

The origin of this receptor is an adult in good health. The starting material was peripheral blood, obtained on day 0 of AZD1222 vaccination. The rearrangement uses TRBV19 and TRBJ1-1, with 7 positions matching TRBD1. CDR3 sequence reads: CASSNRQGNTEAFF. CDR3 sequence (DNA): TGTGCCAGTAGTAACAGACAGGGGAACACTGAAGCTTTCTTT.